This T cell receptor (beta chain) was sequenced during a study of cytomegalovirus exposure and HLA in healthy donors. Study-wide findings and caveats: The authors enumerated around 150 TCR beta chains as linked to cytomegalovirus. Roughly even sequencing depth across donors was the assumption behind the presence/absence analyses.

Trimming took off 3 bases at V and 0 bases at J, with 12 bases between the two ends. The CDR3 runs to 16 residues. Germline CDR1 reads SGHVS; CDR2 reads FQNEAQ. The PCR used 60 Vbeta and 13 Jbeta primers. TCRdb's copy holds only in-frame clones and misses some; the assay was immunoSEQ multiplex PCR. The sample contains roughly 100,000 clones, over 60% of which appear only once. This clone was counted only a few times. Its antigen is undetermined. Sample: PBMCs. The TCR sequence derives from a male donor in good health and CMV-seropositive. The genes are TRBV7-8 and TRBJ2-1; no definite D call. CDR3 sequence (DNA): TGTGCCAGCAGCTTCCGAGTAGGCGGCTCCTACAATGAGCAGTTCTTC. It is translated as CASSFRVGGSYNEQFF.